These 27 T cell receptor beta chains share one sample of origin, sequenced in a study of cytomegalovirus exposure and HLA in healthy donors. The PCR ran on 60 Vbeta and 13 Jbeta primers. Only in-frame clones appear in the TCRdb table, and some are missing; sequencing was by immunoSEQ multiplex PCR. The sample includes roughly 130,000 clones, around 90% of them seen just once. The material sequenced was PBMCs. These receptors were collected from a middle-aged woman in good health and CMV-seronegative.

CDR3 sequence reads: CASSHRTGAFVEETQYF. The CDR3 DNA reads as TGTGCCAGCAGCCATCGGACAGGGGCCTTTGTCGAGGAGACCCAGTACTTC. V usage is TRBV11-2 and J usage is TRBJ2-5, with 9 bases fitting TRBD1. V trimming: 5 bases; J trimming: 5 bases; junction bases outside the gene matches: 15. This CDR3 comprises 17 residues. Germline values: CDR1 SGHAT, CDR2 FQNNGV.

DNA of the CDR3: TGTGCCAGCAGCAAAGCCGGCAGGAATTATGGCTACACCTTC. It encodes CASSKAGRNYGYTF. The chain combines TRBV21-1 with TRBJ1-2; the table's D call, TRBD1, has no DNA check behind it. TRBV21-1 is marked as a pseudogene. This CDR3 has 14 residues.

In DNA form, the CDR3 reads TGTGCCAGCAGTTTCCCCTACGAGCAGTACTTC. It is translated as CASSFPYEQYF. V and J are TRBV27 and TRBJ2-5; D is uncertain. The DNA end is a closer match to TRBJ2-7, so the J assignment may be wrong. The CDR3 has 11 residues. Germline lookup yields CDR1 MNHEY and CDR2 SMNVEV (reference sequence).

The chain links TRBV10-3 to TRBJ2-7, with 11 bases matching TRBD2. Per germline, CDR1 ENHRY and CDR2 SYGVKD. The CDR3 is 15 residues long. Germline trimming cut 6 bases from V and 0 bases from J; bases unmatched to any gene: 4. CDR3 bases: TGTGCCATCAGCCTGACTAGCGGGATCTCCTACGAGCAGTACTTC. Its translation: CAISLTSGISYEQYF.

The chain carries TRBV29-1 and TRBJ1-1; D not resolved. This CDR3 region has 14 residues. V lost 7 bases and J lost 0, with 15 bases in between. The germline gives CDR1 SQVTM, CDR2 ANQGSEA. Written as DNA, the CDR3 is TGCAGCGCCTCCGATACGGGGTTGAACACTGAAGCTTTCTTT. This codes for CSASDTGLNTEAFF.

The rearrangement joins TRBV2 to TRBJ2-5; 12 bases match TRBD1. This CDR3 has 16 amino acids. Germline V gene lookup returns CDR1 SNHLY and CDR2 FYNNEI. V shed 6 bases, J shed 3 bases, and the junction held 8 bases outside the gene matches. CDR3 sequence: CASRRGGTGGEETQYF. In DNA, the CDR3 is TGTGCCAGCAGGAGGGGAGGGACAGGGGGCGAAGAGACCCAGTACTTC.

The chain uses TRBV7-2 and TRBJ2-2, with D possibly TRBD1 on 6 matching bases. Trimming shortened V by 3 bases and J by 3 bases, and 11 bases separated the two germline ends. The CDR3 is made up of 15 amino acids. CDR1 is SGHTA, CDR2 FQGNSA, per germline. The CDR3 reads CASSLGTTYTGELFF. CDR3 nucleotides: TGTGCCAGCAGCTTGGGGACAACGTACACCGGGGAGCTGTTTTTT.

The chain uses TRBV5-1 and TRBJ1-1; 8 nucleotides match TRBD1. V was clipped by 4 bases and J by 1 base; unmatched bases: 6. CDR3 length equals 15 residues. Germline V gene data show CDR1 as SGHRS and CDR2 as YFSETQ. CDR3 sequence (DNA): TGCGCCAGCAGCAATGGACAGGGCTCGAACACTGAAGCTTTCTTT. Its translation: CASSNGQGSNTEAFF. The variable domain in full, completed from reference TRBV5-1 and TRBJ1-1, reads KAGVTQTPRYLIKTRGQQVTLSCSPISGHRSVSWYQQTPGQGLQFLFEYFSETQRNKGNFPGRFSGRQFSNSRSEMNVSTLELGDSALYLCASSNGQGSNTEAFFGQGTRLTVV.

This clone was picked up one time. The genes are TRBV19 and TRBJ2-3; TRBD2 matches 12 bases. CDR1 is LNHDA, CDR2 SQIVND, per germline (reference sequence). This CDR3 region has 16 residues. Losses at the gene ends were 2 bases for V and 2 bases for J; bases not matched to a gene: 2. The CDR3 sequence: CASSILAGGLTDTQYF. The CDR3 coding sequence is TGTGCCAGTAGTATACTAGCGGGAGGGCTCACAGATACGCAGTATTTT. Variable domain in full (rest from reference TRBV19 and TRBJ2-3): DGGITQSPKYLFRKEGQNVTLSCEQNLNHDAMYWYRQDPGQGLRLIYYSQIVNDFQKGDIAEGYSVSREKKESFPLTVTSAQKNPTAFYLCASSILAGGLTDTQYFGPGTRLTVL.

This chain connects TRBV28 to TRBJ1-2; 9 nucleotides line up with TRBD1. The CDR3 contains 14 residues. V shed 5 bases, J shed 4 bases, and the junction held 5 bases outside the gene matches. Germline CDR1 is MDHEN and CDR2 is SYDVKM. The CDR3 DNA is TGTGCCAGCAGTCGGGACAGGGAGATCTATGGCTACACCTTC. Encoded protein: CASSRDREIYGYTF.

The chain employs TRBV5-1 and TRBJ2-7, with 9 nucleotides matching TRBD2. Per the germline V gene, CDR1 is SGHRS and CDR2 is YFSETQ. The CDR3 totals 16 residues. The junction had 15 bases not matched to a gene; V was cut back by 5 bases and J by 6 bases. The DNA for the CDR3 is TGCGCCAGCAGTCCAATGGCGGGAGGGCCGATGGGCGAGCAGTACTTC. It yields the protein CASSPMAGGPMGEQYF.

This chain uses TRBV12-2 with TRBJ2-1; TRBD2 is taken as the D call from the table, unchecked against the DNA. TRBV12-2 is termed a pseudogene. This CDR3 spans 14 amino acids. The CDR3 DNA follows: TGTGCAAGTCGCCTGCAGACTAGCGCAGATGAGCAGTTCTTC. Translation gives CASRLQTSADEQFF.

This chain uses TRBV6-1 with TRBJ1-5; no reliable D call. Germline V CDR1 and CDR2: MNHNS, SASEGT. V lost 8 bases to trimming and J lost 3 bases, with 17 bases between them. This CDR3 contains 15 residues. The chain's CDR3 is CASFEPSGFNQPQHF. In DNA form, the CDR3 reads TGTGCCAGCTTTGAACCCAGCGGATTCAATCAGCCCCAGCATTTT.

This sequence joins TRBV6-1 and TRBJ2-7, with 11 bases aligning to TRBD2. The CDR3 covers 15 residues. The germline gives CDR1 MNHNS, CDR2 SASEGT. The V segment lost 7 bases and the J segment 4 bases; nucleotides outside the gene matches: 9. The CDR3 sequence is CASKERLAGGYEQYF. CDR3 bases: TGTGCCAGCAAGGAGAGGCTAGCGGGAGGATACGAGCAGTACTTC.

The V call is TRBV7-2, the J call TRBJ2-7, with TRBD1 matching over 7 bases. V shed 2 bases, J shed 0 bases, and the junction held 1 base outside the gene matches. This CDR3 contains 14 residues. Per the germline V gene, CDR1 is SGHTA and CDR2 is FQGNSA. The DNA for the CDR3 is TGTGCCAGCAGCTTATCAGGGGGCTCCTACGAGCAGTACTTC. Translated: CASSLSGGSYEQYF.

The chain employs TRBV7-9 and TRBJ1-2; a weak D match, TRBD1 (6 bases). Germline V CDR1 and CDR2: SEHNR, FQNEAQ (reference sequence). The CDR3 has 15 residues. V dropped 0 bases and J dropped 8 bases, with 16 bases sitting between them. Here the CDR3 reads CASSLAKGRGFGYTF. CDR3 nucleotides: TGTGCCAGCAGCTTAGCAAAAGGCAGGGGTTTCGGCTACACCTTC. Supplemented by reference TRBV7-9 and TRBJ1-2, the full variable domain reads DTGVSQNPRHKITKRGQNVTFRCDPISEHNRLYWYRQTLGQGPEFLTYFQNEAQLEKSRLLSDRFSAERPKGSFSTLEIQRTEQGDSAMYLCASSLAKGRGFGYTFGSGTRLTVV.

Only a few counts were recorded for this clone. DNA for the CDR3: TGTGCCAGCAGTGCACAGGAATACGAGCAGTACTTC. It encodes CASSAQEYEQYF. The chain joins TRBV6-6 to TRBJ2-7; TRBD1 is a possible D gene (5 bases). The CDR3 sequence is 12 residues long. Germline V CDR1 and CDR2: MNHNY, SVGAGI (reference sequence). The ends were cut back, 5 bases at V and 4 bases at J, with 9 bases in the middle.

The chain is built from TRBV23-1 and TRBJ2-5; D unresolved. TRBV23-1 is an ORF, and what it does is uncertain. This CDR3 is 14 amino acids long. In DNA form, the CDR3 reads TGCGCGCTACTCCTCGAGGCAGAGACGAAGACCCAGTACTTC. This sequence encodes CALLLEAETKTQYF.

The chain recombines TRBV7-9 with TRBJ1-5, with D possibly being TRBD1 (6 bases). CDR1 and CDR2 (germline): SEHNR, FQNEAQ (reference sequence). This CDR3 has 13 amino acids. The CDR3 DNA reads as TGTGCAGCAGGGGAGGGGAGCAATCAGCCCCAGCATTTT. It codes for CAAGEGSNQPQHF.

This chain connects TRBV5-1 to TRBJ1-1, with TRBD1 identical over 8 bases. This CDR3 is built from 14 residues. Germline V lookup: CDR1 SGHRS, CDR2 YFSETQ. The trim removed 4 bases at V and 4 bases at J, leaving 6 bases unmatched. CDR3 sequence (DNA): TGCGCCAGCAGCCCGGGGACAGGAGGCACTGAAGCTTTCTTT. Protein product: CASSPGTGGTEAFF.

The chain is built from TRBV2 and TRBJ2-7; 11 bases are shared with TRBD2. The trim removed 7 bases at V and 5 bases at J, leaving 10 bases unmatched. Per germline, CDR1 SNHLY and CDR2 FYNNEI. The length of the CDR3 is 15 residues. The CDR3 nucleotides read TGTGCCAGCACTCCCTTTAGCGGGAGGGAGCACGAGCAGTACTTC. This encodes CASTPFSGREHEQYF.

The table lists this clone with a few counts. The chain joins TRBV6-6 to TRBJ2-1; TRBD1 agrees at 7 bases. Germline values: CDR1 MNHNY, CDR2 SVGAGI (reference sequence). This CDR3 comprises 15 residues. V dropped 4 bases and J dropped 6; count of bases not matched to a gene: 9. CDR3 sequence: CASSLQGFGGNEQFF. CDR3 nucleotide sequence: TGTGCCAGCAGTTTACAGGGGTTTGGTGGCAATGAGCAGTTCTTC.

Remarks on this clone: One junction end does not reproduce the germline sequence, and a read error may be involved. Written as DNA, the CDR3 is TGTGCCAGCAGCTCCGATAATTCACCCCTCCACTTT. As protein: CASSSDNSPLHF. The rearrangement uses TRBV5-4 and TRBJ1-6; D remains unclear. The germline gives CDR1 SGHNT, CDR2 YYREEE (reference sequence). The CDR3 length is 12 residues.

This clone came up once. The rearrangement joins TRBV27 to TRBJ2-7, with TRBD2 as a possible D gene (6 bases). The germline gives CDR1 MNHEY, CDR2 SMNVEV (reference sequence). The CDR3 is 14 residues long. V dropped 3 bases and J dropped 3 bases, with 12 bases sitting between them. DNA of the CDR3: TGTGCCAGCAGTTTTGGGGGGAGAATCTACGAGCAGTACTTC. Protein sequence: CASSFGGRIYEQYF.

The V gene is TRBV5-4, the J gene TRBJ1-1; TRBD1 aligns across 7 bases. This CDR3 has 13 residues. CDR1 is SGHNT and CDR2 is YYREEE in the germline V gene (reference sequence). The V gene end was trimmed by 5 bases and the J gene end by 3 bases; junction bases not matched to a gene: 4. The CDR3, as DNA: TGTGCCAGCAGTGTTCAGGGGGACACTGAAGCTTTCTTT. Translating gives CASSVQGDTEAFF.

CDR3: CASSAKAGGPYNEQFF. CDR3 nucleotide sequence: TGTGCCAGCAGCGCTAAAGCGGGAGGGCCGTATAATGAGCAGTTCTTC. The chain employs TRBV11-3 and TRBJ2-1, with 10 positions matching TRBD2. The ends lost 5 bases at V and 7 bases at J; junction bases unmatched: 11. This CDR3 contains 16 residues. CDR1 is SGHNT, CDR2 YENEEA, per germline.

This clone has only one observation. The chain has TRBV11-2 and TRBJ2-1; D is possibly TRBD2 (5 bases). Trimming left V 1 base short and J 7 bases short, with 8 bases between. CDR3 length: 13 amino acids. CDR1 is SGHAT, CDR2 FQNNGV, per germline. CDR3 sequence (DNA): TGTGCCAGCAGCTTAGGAAGGGAGAATGAGCAGTTCTTC. The encoded protein is CASSLGRENEQFF.